The entry below describes one T cell receptor beta chain. Its antigen is undetermined. The sample is drawn from a study of OX40 agonist ivuxolimab in advanced cancers. Background on the study: The patients got ivuxolimab, which is an agonistic anti-OX40 (CD134) antibody. Patients received ivuxolimab, an intravenous treatment, every 2 weeks at 0.01 to 10 mg/kg. Partial response was recorded in three patients: one hepatocellular carcinoma and two cutaneous melanoma cases. Findings and caveats of the study: Determination of antigen specificity was not performed for the expanded peripheral T cells.

The V and J ends lost 1 base and 4 bases respectively, with 25 bases between them. Germline V CDR1 and CDR2: MDHEN, SYDVKM. The CDR3 spans 19 residues. The data were produced by immunoSEQ multiplex PCR, yet TCRdb's version contains in-frame clones alone and is incomplete. Of roughly 150,000 clones listed, under 95% are singletons. The sequence came from an adult with an advanced solid tumor such as melanoma, head and neck, liver or kidney cancer. Sequences were derived from CD4+ or CD8+ T cells sorted from blood, sampled in a trial of the OX40 agonist ivuxolimab. This rearrangement joins TRBV28 to TRBJ1-2, with no clear D. The CDR3 is CASSLSDAWAEPLGYGYTF. The CDR3 DNA reads TGTGCCAGCAGTTTATCTGACGCCTGGGCAGAACCCCTAGGCTATGGCTACACCTTC.